The present TCR beta chain was sequenced within a study of monozygotic twins with cystic fibrosis. Findings and limits, study-wide: Median Simpson clonality of 0.0095 suggested naive T cells predominated.

This CDR3 region has 15 residues. V dropped 3 bases and J dropped 6 bases, with 17 bases sitting between them. The germline V gene has CDR1 SGHAT and CDR2 FQNNGV. This table comes from immunoSEQ multiplex PCR, and its TCRdb copy is limited to in-frame clones, with some not included. The sample includes 4,000 to 5,500 clones, around 96% of them seen just once. For this clone: Its target is not known.

Sample: blood. The V and J genes are TRBV11-2 and TRBJ1-1, with D possibly being TRBD1 (5 bases). This TCR was sampled from a boy aged 2-15 years with cystic fibrosis. This CDR3 is CASSFTGRGFPEAFF. In DNA, the CDR3 is TGTGCCAGCAGCTTCACCGGTAGGGGTTTTCCTGAAGCTTTCTTT.